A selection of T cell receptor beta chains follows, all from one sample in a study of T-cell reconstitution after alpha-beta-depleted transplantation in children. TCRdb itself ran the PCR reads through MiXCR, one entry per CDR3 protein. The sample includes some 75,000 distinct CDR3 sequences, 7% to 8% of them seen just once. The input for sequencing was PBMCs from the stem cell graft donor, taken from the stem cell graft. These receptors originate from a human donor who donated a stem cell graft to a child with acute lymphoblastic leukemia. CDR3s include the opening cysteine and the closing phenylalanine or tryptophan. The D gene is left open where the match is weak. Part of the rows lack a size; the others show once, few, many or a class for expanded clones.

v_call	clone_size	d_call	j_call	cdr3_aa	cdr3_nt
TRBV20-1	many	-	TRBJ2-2	CSALRDTGELFF	TGCAGTGCCCTAAGAGACACCGGGGAGCTGTTTTTT
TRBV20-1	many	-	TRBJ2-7	CSASGGHEQYF	TGCAGTGCTTCAGGGGGGCACGAGCAGTACTTC
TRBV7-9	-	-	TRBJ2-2	CASSLVGGPPTGELFF	TGTGCCAGCAGCTTAGTTGGGGGGCCCCCGACCGGGGAGCTGTTTTTT
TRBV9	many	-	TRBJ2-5	CASSVEAGRKTQYF	TGTGCCAGCAGCGTAGAGGCGGGGAGGAAGACCCAGTACTTC
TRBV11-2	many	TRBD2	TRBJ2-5	CASSLQTSGKGETQYF	TGTGCCAGCAGCTTACAGACTAGCGGGAAAGGGGAGACCCAGTACTTC
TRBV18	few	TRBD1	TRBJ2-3	CASSPGQGVADTQYF	TGTGCCAGCTCACCGGGACAGGGGGTTGCAGATACGCAGTATTTT
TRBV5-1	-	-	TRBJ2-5	CASSFKAVETQYF	TGCGCCAGCAGCTTTAAGGCAGTGGAGACCCAGTACTTC
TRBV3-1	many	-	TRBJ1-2	CASSHEATVNNYGYTF	TGTGCCAGCAGCCACGAGGCAACAGTGAATAACTATGGCTACACCTTC
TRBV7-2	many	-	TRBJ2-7	CASSSVRVGEQYF	TGTGCCAGCAGCTCCGTACGGGTAGGGGAGCAGTACTTC
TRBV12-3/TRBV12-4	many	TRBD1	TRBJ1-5	CASSTGGRQPQHF	TGTGCCAGCAGCACAGGGGGCCGCCAGCCCCAGCATTTT
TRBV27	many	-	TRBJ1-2	CASSLRTAGGGGYTF	TGTGCCAGCAGCCTCCGGACAGCCGGTGGGGGGGGCTACACCTTC
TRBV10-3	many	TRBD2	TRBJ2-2	CAITNPGLENTGELFF	TGTGCCATCACCAACCCGGGACTAGAGAACACCGGGGAGCTGTTTTTT
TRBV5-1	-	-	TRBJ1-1	CASSQGSMNTEAFF	TGCGCCAGCTCTCAGGGGAGCATGAACACTGAAGCTTTCTTT
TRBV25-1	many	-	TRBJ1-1	CASAGGLWSTEAFF	TGTGCCAGCGCTGGGGGGCTATGGAGCACTGAAGCTTTCTTT
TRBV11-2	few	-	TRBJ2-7	CASSLEPSAGGNEQYF	TGTGCCAGCAGCTTAGAACCATCGGCCGGGGGAAACGAGCAGTACTTC